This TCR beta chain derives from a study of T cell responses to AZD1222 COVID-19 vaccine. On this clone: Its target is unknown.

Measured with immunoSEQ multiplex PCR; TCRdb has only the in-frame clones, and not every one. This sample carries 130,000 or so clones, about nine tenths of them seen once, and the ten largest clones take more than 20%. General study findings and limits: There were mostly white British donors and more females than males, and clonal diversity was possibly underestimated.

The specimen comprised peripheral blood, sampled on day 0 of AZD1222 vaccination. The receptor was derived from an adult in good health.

Here the CDR3 DNA reads TGTGCCAGCAGCATCACGGGGGACGCGGGCACTGAAGCTTTCTTT. Residues: CASSITGDAGTEAFF. The chain carries TRBV5-6 and TRBJ1-1; D may be TRBD1 (5 bases). The CDR3 has 15 residues. The germline gives CDR1 SGHDT, CDR2 YYEEEE. V dropped 4 bases and J dropped 4 bases, with 17 bases sitting between them.